The clone carrying this TCR beta chain occurred a few times. Its antigen is not known. The CDR3 is 17 amino acids. Between the trimmed V and J ends, which lost 7 bases and 0 bases, there was a span of 19 bases. CDR1 and CDR2 from the germline V gene are MDHEN and SYDVKM. The data were taken from a study of cytomegalovirus exposure and HLA in healthy donors. Study outcomes and limitations: Cytomegalovirus-associated status was assigned to some 160 TCR beta chains. Later analysis found that TCR beta chains associated with HLA were more clonally expanded than other, equally common chains. At a 0.05 false discovery rate, a later analysis found about 17,000 TCR beta sequences to be associated with HLA alleles.

The PCR employed 60 Vbeta primers together with 13 Jbeta primers. The repertoire was sequenced with immunoSEQ multiplex PCR; TCRdb's copy has only in-frame clones and lacks some. The sample shows around 150,000 clones, approximately 62% of them seen only once. The TCR sequence derives from a human donor in good health. Sequenced sample: PBMCs. The V call is TRBV28, the J call TRBJ1-3; D not certain. CDR3 sequence: CASIKTGRELSGNTIYF. The CDR3 DNA is TGTGCCAGCATCAAAACGGGGAGGGAGCTCTCTGGAAACACCATATATTTT.